The 20 T cell receptor beta chains given below trace back to one sample, sequenced in a study of molecular identifiers for immune sequencing clone quantification. TCRdb reanalysed the PCR reads using MiXCR and keeps one entry per CDR3 protein. The data show 550,000 to 750,000 distinct CDR3 sequences, with about 20% seen just once and around 0.9% held by the top ten. The sample consisted of naive CD8+ T cells from blood, with Jurkat cell RNA spiked in. The subset here: FACS-sorted CD8+CD4-CCR7+CD45RA+ naive T cells. Receptors were obtained from a human donor in good health. Some libraries in this study had Jurkat cell RNA spiked in.

This clonotype has just a few counts. V is TRBV7-9 and J is TRBJ2-1; 8 bases are shared with TRBD1. This CDR3 region has 13 residues. Trimming took 5 bases from V and 6 from J; bases not matched to a gene: 3. The V gene's germline CDR1 is SEHNR and CDR2 FQNEAQ (reference sequence). The CDR3 bases are TGTGCCAGCAGCGAGACAGGGGTCAATGAGCAGTTCTTC. It yields the protein CASSETGVNEQFF.

This clonotype was counted between two and nine times. A much more abundant neighbour one base away suggests this may be a read error. V is TRBV20-1 and J is TRBJ2-7, with 8 bases fitting TRBD2. This CDR3 spans 15 amino acids. With 0 bases clipped from V and 2 bases from J, the junction kept 6 bases outside the gene matches. Germline CDR1 reads DFQATT; CDR2 reads SNEGSKA (reference sequence). This CDR3 reads CSARDSLAGPYEQYF. The CDR3 nucleotides are TGCAGTGCTAGAGATAGCCTAGCGGGCCCCTACGAGCAGTACTTC.

Worth noting for this clonotype: This may arise from a read error, as a much more abundant clone is one base away. The final CDR3 position lacks the conserved phenylalanine or tryptophan, pointing to a likely read error. This chain connects TRBV6-2 or TRBV6-3 to TRBJ1-1, with D uncertain. Germline loops: CDR1 MNHEY, CDR2 SVGEGT. The CDR3 extends over 12 amino acids. V lost 0 bases to trimming and J lost 7 bases, with 6 bases between them. CDR3 loop: CASSYSSLEAFS. In DNA form, the CDR3 reads TGTGCCAGCAGTTACTCGAGCCTTGAAGCTTTCTCT.

On this clonotype itself: A much larger clone differs by one base, so this may be a read error. The chain links TRBV5-1 to TRBJ2-1; D not certain. The CDR3 totals 15 residues. V dropped 4 bases and J dropped 3 bases, with 14 bases sitting between them. Per germline, CDR1 SGHRS and CDR2 YFSETQ. CDR3 amino acids: CASSPSVSHYNEQFF. In DNA form, the CDR3 reads TGCGCCAGCAGCCCCTCGGTGTCTCACTACAATGAGCAGTTCTTC.

For this clonotype: A read error may account for a junction end that differs from germline. V usage is TRBV7-2 and J usage is TRBJ2-1; TRBD2 matches 11 bases. In germline, CDR1 is SGHTA, CDR2 FQGNSA. CDR3 size: 16 residues. CDR3 sequence (DNA): TGTGCCAGCAGCTTCCTAGCGGGAGGCTCCTACAATGAGCAGCTCTTC. It yields the protein CASSFLAGGSYNEQLF. Based on the CDR3 plus reference TRBV7-2 and TRBJ2-1, the full variable domain is GAGVSQSPSNKVTEKGKDVELRCDPISGHTALYWYRQSLGQGLEFLIYFQGNSAPDKSGLPSDRFSAERTGGSVSTLTIQRTQQEDSAVYLCASSFLAGGSYNEQLFGPGTRLTVL.

Details on this clonotype: A much larger clone differs from this one at a single base, so this may be a read error. The chain joins TRBV4-1 to TRBJ1-2; D unclear. CDR3 size: 14 residues. Germline loops: CDR1 MGHRA, CDR2 YSYEKL. CDR3 nucleotides: TGCACCAGCAGCCAAGGCAGGACCCTCTATGGCTACACCTTC. Protein: CTSSQGRTLYGYTF.

Ten or more counts support this clonotype. The chain couples TRBV13 to TRBJ2-3, with TRBD2 matching 10 bases. V lost 5 bases to trimming and J lost 6 bases; unmatched junction nucleotides: 8. Germline CDR1 PRHDT, CDR2 FYEKMQ (reference sequence). The CDR3 is 15 amino acids. The CDR3 region is CASSPLAGAPDTQYF. The CDR3 DNA sequence: TGTGCCAGCAGCCCTCTAGCGGGGGCCCCGGATACGCAGTATTTT.

The V and J genes are TRBV4-3 and TRBJ2-2; possibly TRBD1 for D (5 bases). The CDR3 covers 16 residues. The germline V gene has CDR1 LGHNA and CDR2 YSLEER. V lost 0 bases to trimming and J lost 4 bases, with 12 bases between them. CDR3 protein: CASSQDGYGATGELFF. CDR3 sequence (DNA): TGCGCCAGCAGCCAAGACGGGTATGGGGCCACCGGGGAGCTGTTTTTT.

In this sample, this clonotype turned up once. A much larger clone lies a single base off, so this may be a read error. CDR3 loop: CGSSLIKGYEQYF. The CDR3 DNA reads as TGTGGCAGCAGCTTAATCAAGGGCTACGAGCAGTACTTC. The genes are TRBV7-9 and TRBJ2-7, with D unresolved. The CDR3 extends over 13 amino acids. CDR1 is SEHNR, CDR2 FQNEAQ, per germline (reference sequence).

This clonotype was seen repeatedly, ten times or more. The J gene is TRBJ2-7, the V gene TRBV4-3; 8 positions match TRBD1. This CDR3 is 14 amino acids long. Germline lookup yields CDR1 LGHNA and CDR2 YSLEER. Losses at the gene ends were 3 bases for V and 4 bases for J; bases not matched to a gene: 5. CDR3 in amino acids: CASSQDREGYEQYF. In nucleotides, the CDR3 is TGCGCCAGCAGCCAGGACAGGGAAGGGTACGAGCAGTACTTC.

This clonotype was found many times. The chain is built from TRBV19 and TRBJ2-1; 10 bases fit TRBD2. The CDR3 loop spans 18 amino acids. CDR1 is LNHDA, CDR2 SQIVND, per germline (reference sequence). The ends lost 3 bases at V and 0 bases at J; junction bases unmatched: 8. The CDR3 DNA sequence: TGTGCCAGTAGTATCACTAGCGGGGCCCCTTCCTCCTACAATGAGCAGTTCTTC. It yields the protein CASSITSGAPSSYNEQFF.

The V and J genes are TRBV7-3 and TRBJ2-1, with D maybe TRBD2 (6 bases). Per germline, CDR1 SGHTA and CDR2 FQGTGA. The CDR3 spans 13 residues. V lost 6 bases to trimming and J lost 6 bases, with 12 bases between them. DNA for the CDR3: TGTGCCAGCAGGTCGGGACTCACCAATGAGCAGTTCTTC. Translating gives CASRSGLTNEQFF.

The sample holds many counts of this clonotype. The rearrangement links TRBV13 to TRBJ2-7; TRBD2 is a possible D gene (6 bases). Germline CDR1 is PRHDT and CDR2 is FYEKMQ (reference sequence). V dropped 5 bases and J dropped 3 bases, with 17 bases sitting between them. This CDR3 is 15 amino acids long. The CDR3 DNA sequence: TGTGCCAGCAGCCCGTGGGACTCGGCAAACTACGAGCAGTACTTC. Amino acid sequence: CASSPWDSANYEQYF. The full variable domain, rest sourced from reference TRBV13 and TRBJ2-7, is AAGVIQSPRHLIKEKRETATLKCYPIPRHDTVYWYQQGPGQDPQFLISFYEKMQSDKGSIPDRFSAQQFSDYHSELNMSSLELGDSALYFCASSPWDSANYEQYFGPGTRLTVT.

At least ten counts were recorded for this clonotype. This chain joins TRBV29-1 and TRBJ2-7; perhaps D is TRBD1 or TRBD2 (5 bases each). The CDR3 is 13 amino acids. Trimming took off 6 bases at V and 1 base at J, with 13 bases between the two ends. Germline CDR1 is SQVTM and CDR2 is ANQGSEA. CDR3 in DNA: TGCAGCGTAATTTCGGGACGGTCCTACGAGCAGTACTTC. Its translation is CSVISGRSYEQYF.

V is TRBV25-1 and J is TRBJ2-5; TRBD2 agrees at 7 bases. V shed 6 bases and J 2 bases; nucleotides not matched to a gene: 12. CDR1 is MGHDK and CDR2 is SYGVNS in the germline V gene. The length of the CDR3 is 16 residues. In nucleotides, the CDR3 is TGTGCCAGCAGCAGGGAGGGGACCCGGTTTCAAGAGACCCAGTACTTC. It encodes CASSREGTRFQETQYF.

This clonotype occurred a few times. This chain links TRBV5-1 with TRBJ2-1; TRBD2 matches at 7 bases. This CDR3 has 14 residues. With 6 bases clipped from V and 0 bases from J, the junction kept 3 bases outside the gene matches. Looked up from germline, CDR1 is SGHRS and CDR2 is YFSETQ. CDR3 region: CASTPGGSYNEQFF. The CDR3 nucleotides read TGCGCCAGCACCCCGGGGGGCTCCTACAATGAGCAGTTCTTC. Drawing the rest from reference TRBV5-1 and TRBJ2-1, the complete variable domain is KAGVTQTPRYLIKTRGQQVTLSCSPISGHRSVSWYQQTPGQGLQFLFEYFSETQRNKGNFPGRFSGRQFSNSRSEMNVSTLELGDSALYLCASTPGGSYNEQFFGPGTRLTVL.

This chain links TRBV7-2 with TRBJ2-5, with D possibly being TRBD2 (6 bases). The CDR3 is 14 residues long. The germline V and J ends were trimmed by 3 bases and 2 bases, with 10 bases remaining between them. In germline, CDR1 is SGHTA, CDR2 FQGNSA. The CDR3 sequence: CASSLTSPQETQYF. In DNA form, the CDR3 reads TGTGCCAGCAGCTTGACTAGTCCTCAAGAGACCCAGTACTTC.

This clonotype was picked up a small number of times. The chain recombines TRBV6-5 with TRBJ2-7, with 11 bases matching TRBD1. The CDR3 totals 15 residues. V trimming: 6 bases; J trimming: 2 bases; junction bases outside the gene matches: 6. CDR1 is MNHEY and CDR2 is SVGAGI in the germline V gene. The CDR3 loop is CASRPGTGGAYEQYF. In DNA form, the CDR3 reads TGTGCCAGCAGGCCAGGGACAGGGGGTGCCTACGAGCAGTACTTC.

Concerning this clonotype: A junction boundary mismatches the germline segment, possibly from a read error. The DNA for the CDR3 is TGTGCCTGGAGCGAGGGGTCCTCCTACGAGCAGTGCTTC. Protein product: CAWSEGSSYEQCF. The V and J genes are TRBV30 and TRBJ2-7; D possibly matches TRBD1 or TRBD2 (5 bases each). Looked up from germline, CDR1 is GTSNPN and CDR2 is SVGIG (reference sequence). The CDR3 covers 13 residues.

Regarding this clonotype: This could be a read error, since a much larger clone is one nucleotide away. V is TRBV7-9 and J is TRBJ2-7, with 9 bases aligning to TRBD2. This CDR3 spans 15 amino acids. The germline gives CDR1 SEHNR, CDR2 FQNEAQ (reference sequence). The V and J ends lost 5 bases and 2 bases, in that order; junction bases with no gene match: 7. This chain's CDR3 is CASSPIAGVAYEQYF. In DNA form, the CDR3 reads TGTGCCAGCAGCCCAATAGCGGGAGTCGCCTACGAGCAGTACTTC.